The 9 T cell receptor beta chains given below trace back to one sample, sequenced in a study of metastatic and nonmetastatic thyroid tumors. TCRdb ran MiXCR on the PCR reads. Among tens of thousands of clones listed, around 13% were seen once. No treatment had been given to any patient before thyroid surgery. Source material: tumor tissue. The receptor set was obtained from a female donor with papillary thyroid cancer or a benign thyroid nodule (not recorded which). Some clones in this sample may be carry-over from other donors' samples.

In this sample, this clone turned up many times. The J gene is TRBJ1-5, the V gene TRBV19, with 10 nucleotides matching TRBD1. Germline assignment: CDR1 LNHDA and CDR2 SQIVND (reference sequence). The V and J ends lost 6 bases and 4 bases, in that order; junction bases with no gene match: 3. The CDR3 runs to 14 residues. DNA of the CDR3: TGTGCCAGTAGGCCGGGACAGGGGAATCAGCCCCAGCATTTT. Its protein product is CASRPGQGNQPQHF.

Points on this clone: This clone may be a read error of a much larger clone one base away. This chain connects TRBV30 to TRBJ2-2; D gene uncertain. The CDR3 loop spans 13 amino acids. Trimming pared 0 bases from V and 6 bases from J, leaving 8 bases between. Germline CDR1 is GTSNPN and CDR2 is SVGIG (reference sequence). Written as DNA, the CDR3 is TGTGCCTGGAGTGTCGGCGATCCCGGGGAGCTGTTTTTT. Protein: CAWSVGDPGELFF.

This clone has ten or more counts. CDR3 nucleotides: TGTGCCAGCAGCTTAGCTACAGGGTTCAGCTCCTACGAGCAGTACTTC. It specifies CASSLATGFSSYEQYF. The chain combines TRBV11-1 with TRBJ2-7, with D tentatively TRBD1 (6 bases). This CDR3 has 16 residues. Trimming stripped 0 bases from V and 0 bases from J, with 12 bases between. Germline V gene sequence: CDR1 SGHAT, CDR2 FQDESV (reference sequence).

This clone was seen repeatedly, ten times or more. The chain carries TRBV5-1 and TRBJ1-6, with no clear D. CDR1 SGHRS and CDR2 YFSETQ come from the germline V gene. V lost 0 bases to trimming and J lost 4 bases, with 2 bases between them. This CDR3 region has 13 residues. CDR3: CASSLGYNSPLHF. DNA of the CDR3: TGCGCCAGCAGCTTGGGTTATAATTCACCCCTCCACTTT.

The table lists this clone with many counts. This chain connects TRBV12-3 or TRBV12-4 to TRBJ2-1; D is possibly TRBD1 or TRBD2 (6 bases each). Trimming took off 4 bases at V and 0 bases at J, with 10 bases between the two ends. The CDR3 runs 15 residues. CDR3 sequence (DNA): TGTGCCAGCAGTTGGGGGGCTAGCTCCTACAATGAGCAGTTCTTC. This sequence encodes CASSWGASSYNEQFF.

Of note for this clone: Germline and junction disagree at one end, which may indicate a read error. This chain uses TRBV4-1 with TRBJ2-1, with a tentative D call TRBD2 (6 bases). The length of the CDR3 is 17 residues. CDR1 MGHRA and CDR2 YSYEKL come from the germline V gene. The CDR3 DNA reads TGCGCCAGCAGCCAAGATAAGAGCGGGCGAGGGGAGCATGATCAGTTCTTC. Translating it yields CASSQDKSGRGEHDQFF.

V usage is TRBV10-3 and J usage is TRBJ1-2, with unresolved D. The CDR3 totals 15 residues. V was pared by 0 bases and J by 3 bases, with 11 bases between. Germline assignment: CDR1 ENHRY and CDR2 SYGVKD. The CDR3 DNA reads TGTGCCATCAGTGAGTCGGGCAGTGATGACTATGGCTACACCTTC. It specifies CAISESGSDDYGYTF.

This clone came up many times. J is TRBJ1-1 and V is TRBV6-6; TRBD1 is a possible D gene (6 bases). Germline lookup yields CDR1 MNHNY and CDR2 SVGAGI (reference sequence). This CDR3 is built from 16 residues. V was pared by 2 bases and J by 1 base, with 14 bases between. CDR3 sequence reads: CASSYPRGAGNTEAFF. CDR3 nucleotide sequence: TGTGCCAGCAGTTACCCCCGGGGGGCGGGGAACACTGAAGCTTTCTTT.

This clone was observed many times. The V and J genes are TRBV2 and TRBJ2-2; D is unresolved. The CDR3 contains 13 residues. CDR1 and CDR2 (germline): SNHLY, FYNNEI. V shed 10 bases and J shed 5 bases, with 14 bases lying between them. This CDR3 reads CATNHLGTGELFF. The CDR3 DNA reads TGTGCCACCAATCATTTGGGAACCGGGGAGCTGTTTTTT.